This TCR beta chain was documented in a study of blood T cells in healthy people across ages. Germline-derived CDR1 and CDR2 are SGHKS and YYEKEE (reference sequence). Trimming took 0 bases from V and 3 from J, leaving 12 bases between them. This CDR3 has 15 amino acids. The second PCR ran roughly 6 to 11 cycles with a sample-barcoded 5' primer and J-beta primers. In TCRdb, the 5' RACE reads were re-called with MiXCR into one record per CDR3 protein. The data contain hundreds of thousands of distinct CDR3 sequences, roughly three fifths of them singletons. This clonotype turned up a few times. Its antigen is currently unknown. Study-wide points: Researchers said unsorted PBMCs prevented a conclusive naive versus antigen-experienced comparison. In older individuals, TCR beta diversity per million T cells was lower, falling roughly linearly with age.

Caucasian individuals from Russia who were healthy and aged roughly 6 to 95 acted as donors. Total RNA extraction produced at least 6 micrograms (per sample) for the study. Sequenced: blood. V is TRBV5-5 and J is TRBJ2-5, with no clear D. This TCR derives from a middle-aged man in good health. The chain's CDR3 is CASSLDWAPKETQYF. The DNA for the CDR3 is TGTGCCAGCAGCTTGGACTGGGCGCCGAAAGAGACCCAGTACTTC.